The sequence of this T cell receptor (beta chain) was determined in a study of blood T cell repertoires in COVID-19. As for this clone: Other DNA sequences of this sample code for an identical CDR3.

In germline, CDR1 is MDHEN, CDR2 SYDVKM. Trimming stripped 3 bases from V and 2 bases from J, with 7 bases between. CDR3 length equals 13 residues. Per the authors' pipeline: Amplification from reference gene primers served as the basis for estimated nucleated cell counts. Sequencing used immunoSEQ multiplex PCR; TCRdb keeps in-frame clones, though not all of them. Clonal size and the V and J genes are those of that table, whereas D and trimming came from the DNA. The sample contains fewer than 100,000 clones, 85% to 90% of which appear only once. Material: peripheral blood. The J gene is TRBJ1-2, the V gene TRBV28; D is perhaps TRBD1 (6 bases). The source is an older man in a cohort sampled during active COVID-19. CDR3 sequence reads: CASSLDSNYGYTF. CDR3 in DNA: TGTGCCAGCAGTTTGGACAGCAACTATGGCTACACCTTC.